The 21 T cell receptor beta chains below all came from one sample that was sequenced in a study of CD8 T cells in ankylosing spondylitis. Study-wide findings and caveats: A motif in TCR beta, a set of 8 or 9 highly homologous variants, appeared characteristic of ankylosing spondylitis blood.

For these receptors, no antigen is known. MiXCR, run by TCRdb on the 5' RACE reads, gives a single entry per CDR3 protein. This table has fewer than 400,000 distinct CDR3 sequences, under 8.5% appearing once. The sequencing sample was made of blood, either unsorted or a sorted T cell fraction (not recorded which). These receptors came from a male donor with ankylosing spondylitis.

The V call is TRBV7-9, the J call TRBJ1-2, with D possibly TRBD1 on 6 matching bases. The germline V gene encodes CDR1 SEHNR and CDR2 FQNEAQ (reference sequence). The V and J ends lost 5 bases and 0 bases respectively, with 10 bases between them. The CDR3 length is 14 residues. CDR3 region: CASSTGQPNYGYTF. As DNA, the CDR3 is TGTGCCAGCAGCACCGGACAGCCTAACTATGGCTACACCTTC.

The chain joins TRBV6-2 or TRBV6-3 to TRBJ1-1; D call uncertain. There are 14 residues in the CDR3. Trimming shortened V by 2 bases and J by 3 bases, and 10 bases separated the two germline ends. Germline CDR1 is MNHEY and CDR2 is SVGEGT. CDR3: CASSYGGVHTEAFF. The CDR3, as DNA: TGTGCCAGCAGTTACGGTGGGGTTCACACTGAAGCTTTCTTT.

This clonotype was picked up a small number of times. The CDR3 nucleotides are TGCGCCAGCAGCCGGGGACAGACCGTCTCCTACGAGCAGTACTTC. Translated, it gives CASSRGQTVSYEQYF. This sequence joins TRBV5-1 and TRBJ2-7; 7 bases map to TRBD1. Germline trimming cut 4 bases from V and 0 bases from J; bases unmatched to any gene: 7. Germline V gene sequence: CDR1 SGHRS, CDR2 YFSETQ. CDR3 length equals 15 residues. Full variable domain (missing parts from reference TRBV5-1 and TRBJ2-7): KAGVTQTPRYLIKTRGQQVTLSCSPISGHRSVSWYQQTPGQGLQFLFEYFSETQRNKGNFPGRFSGRQFSNSRSEMNVSTLELGDSALYLCASSRGQTVSYEQYFGPGTRLTVT.

The V and J genes are TRBV29-1 and TRBJ2-7; D tentatively reads TRBD1 or TRBD2 (5 bases each). V was trimmed by 5 bases and J by 7 bases, leaving 15 bases between them. Germline values: CDR1 SQVTM, CDR2 ANQGSEA. This CDR3 is built from 12 residues. CDR3 amino acids: CSVSRGVREQYF. As DNA, the CDR3 is TGCAGCGTTTCGAGGGGCGTGAGGGAGCAGTACTTC.

This clonotype was counted between two and nine times. The rearrangement links TRBV7-6 to TRBJ2-1; 12 positions match TRBD2. CDR1 is SGHVS and CDR2 is FNYEAQ in the germline V gene. This CDR3 has 17 residues. V lost 2 bases and J lost 2; bases outside the gene matches: 4. The CDR3 DNA is TGTGCCAGCAGCTTAAGGCTAGCGGGAGGGACCTACAATGAGCAGTTCTTC. Its translation is CASSLRLAGGTYNEQFF.

This clonotype was picked up a small number of times. The chain recombines TRBV11-1 with TRBJ2-1; 16 bases fit TRBD2. Losses at the gene ends were 2 bases for V and 3 bases for J; bases not matched to a gene: 10. Germline loops: CDR1 SGHAT, CDR2 FQDESV (reference sequence). The CDR3 covers 20 residues. CDR3 protein: CASSLRSGLAGGSFYNEQFF. The DNA for the CDR3 is TGTGCCAGCAGCTTAAGGTCGGGACTAGCGGGAGGGTCGTTCTACAATGAGCAGTTCTTC.

In its sample, this clonotype was seen a few times. V gene TRBV24-1 combines with J gene TRBJ2-2; unclear D gene. The V gene's germline CDR1 is KGHDR and CDR2 SFDVKD. The CDR3 totals 13 residues. V lost 4 bases and J 2 bases, leaving 4 bases between the germline ends. CDR3 protein: CATSDPNTGELFF. Written as DNA, the CDR3 is TGTGCCACCAGTGACCCTAACACCGGGGAGCTGTTTTTT.

The V gene is TRBV4-3, the J gene TRBJ1-1; 12 bases line up with TRBD1. The V and J ends lost 4 bases and 6 bases, in that order; junction bases with no gene match: 3. From germline, CDR1 is LGHNA and CDR2 YSLEER. This CDR3 is 14 amino acids long. In DNA form, the CDR3 reads TGCGCCAGCAGCCGGGACAGGGGGCTGGCTGAAGCTTTCTTT. Amino acids: CASSRDRGLAEAFF.

V is TRBV5-1 and J is TRBJ1-5; TRBD1 is a possible D gene (6 bases). CDR3 length: 15 residues. Per germline, CDR1 SGHRS and CDR2 YFSETQ. V shed 0 bases and J shed 10 bases, with 17 bases lying between them. CDR3: CASSLGGTSVEPQHF. The CDR3 DNA is TGCGCCAGCAGCTTGGGAGGGACATCGGTTGAACCCCAGCATTTT.

This clonotype was found a few times. V and J are TRBV20-1 and TRBJ1-1, with a weak D call TRBD1 (5 bases). Germline-derived CDR1 and CDR2 are DFQATT and SNEGSKA (reference sequence). Trimming removed 5 bases at V and 0 bases at J, with 10 bases between. CDR3 size: 13 residues. CDR3 in DNA: TGCAGTGCTGGGAGACAGTTGAACACTGAAGCTTTCTTT. It yields the protein CSAGRQLNTEAFF.

On this clonotype itself: A much larger clone differs from this one at a single base, so this may be a read error. The chain links TRBV9 to TRBJ2-3; tentatively, D is TRBD2 (7 bases). Germline V gene data show CDR1 as SGDLS and CDR2 as YYNGEE. The CDR3 runs 14 residues. V lost 0 bases and J lost 4, with 9 bases in between. Here the CDR3 reads CASSVAGGADTQYF. CDR3 DNA: TGTGCCAGCAGCGTAGCGGGGGGCGCAGATACGCAGTATTTT.

The chain carries TRBV7-2 and TRBJ2-3; 8 bases agree with TRBD2. Germline loops: CDR1 SGHTA, CDR2 FQGNSA. This CDR3 region has 15 residues. Unmatched junction bases numbered 12, after V lost 6 bases and J lost 7 bases. The CDR3 DNA sequence: TGTGCCAGCAGAAAACGGGAGGGCCTAGGATATACGCAGTATTTT. It translates to CASRKREGLGYTQYF. Filled out from reference TRBV7-2 and TRBJ2-3, the complete variable domain reads GAGVSQSPSNKVTEKGKDVELRCDPISGHTALYWYRQSLGQGLEFLIYFQGNSAPDKSGLPSDRFSAERTGGSVSTLTIQRTQQEDSAVYLCASRKREGLGYTQYFGPGTRLTVL.

Ten or more counts support this clonotype. The chain carries TRBV9 and TRBJ2-7; no reliable D call. The V and J ends lost 0 bases and 1 base respectively, with 11 bases between them. CDR1 is SGDLS, CDR2 YYNGEE, per germline. The CDR3 has 15 amino acids. CDR3 residues: CASSVAPAPSYEQYF. The DNA for the CDR3 is TGTGCCAGCAGCGTAGCCCCGGCCCCTTCCTACGAGCAGTACTTC. Using reference TRBV9 and TRBJ2-7 for the parts outside the CDR3, the full variable domain is DSGVTQTPKHLITATGQRVTLRCSPRSGDLSVYWYQQSLDQGLQFLIQYYNGEERAKGNILERFSAQQFPDLHSELNLSSLELGDSALYFCASSVAPAPSYEQYFGPGTRLTVT.

This clonotype came up a few times. The chain uses TRBV5-1 and TRBJ2-5, with TRBD1 matching 10 bases. This CDR3 is 16 amino acids long. Per the germline V gene, CDR1 is SGHRS and CDR2 is YFSETQ. Trimming removed 4 bases from V and 2 bases from J; junction bases left unmatched: 8. Written as DNA, the CDR3 is TGCGCCAGCAGCGGGAGGACAGGGGGAGGACAAGAGACCCAGTACTTC. Protein sequence: CASSGRTGGGQETQYF.

This clonotype was seen repeatedly, ten times or more. V is TRBV7-2 and J is TRBJ2-2, with D perhaps matching TRBD1 or TRBD2 (5 bases each). Trimming stripped 3 bases from V and 10 bases from J, with 9 bases between. The germline V gene has CDR1 SGHTA and CDR2 FQGNSA. CDR3 length: 12 amino acids. DNA of the CDR3: TGTGCCAGCAGCTTTAGAGGGGAGGAGCTGTTTTTT. Amino acids: CASSFRGEELFF.

A few counts support this clonotype. V usage is TRBV5-1 and J usage is TRBJ2-5; possibly TRBD1 or TRBD2 for D (5 bases each). V gave up 7 bases and J gave up 1 base, with 11 bases separating them. From germline, CDR1 is SGHRS and CDR2 YFSETQ. The length of the CDR3 is 13 residues. The CDR3 reads CASRPGTQETQYF. The CDR3 nucleotides read TGCGCCAGCCGGCCTGGGACCCAAGAGACCCAGTACTTC.

The chain recombines TRBV6-1 with TRBJ2-7; D is possibly TRBD1 (5 bases). The CDR3 loop spans 13 amino acids. From germline, CDR1 is MNHNS and CDR2 SASEGT. The ends were cut back, 6 bases at V and 7 bases at J, with 16 bases in the middle. The DNA for the CDR3 is TGTGCCAGCAGGGCGACAGTAATACGGGAGCAGTACTTC. Translating gives CASRATVIREQYF.

The V gene is TRBV20-1, the J gene TRBJ1-5; D gene ambiguous. The germline V gene has CDR1 DFQATT and CDR2 SNEGSKA (reference sequence). V dropped 2 bases and J dropped 5 bases, with 10 bases sitting between them. This CDR3 contains 13 residues. CDR3 in amino acids: CSARMPGDQPQHF. The DNA for the CDR3 is TGCAGTGCTAGAATGCCGGGAGATCAGCCCCAGCATTTT.

At least ten counts were recorded for this clonotype. V and J are TRBV20-1 and TRBJ2-1; the match to TRBD2 covers 14 bases. This CDR3 region has 17 residues. The V gene's germline CDR1 is DFQATT and CDR2 SNEGSKA (reference sequence). J was trimmed by 3 bases and V by 6 bases; bases with no gene match: 10. The CDR3 nucleotides are TGCAGTGCGGGGGGGACTAGCGGGAGTTGGGACTACAATGAGCAGTTCTTC. It encodes CSAGGTSGSWDYNEQFF.

The gene calls are TRBV5-1 and TRBJ2-7; no clear D. Trimming took off 0 bases at V and 2 bases at J, with 12 bases between the two ends. CDR3 size: 15 residues. The germline V gene has CDR1 SGHRS and CDR2 YFSETQ. The CDR3 DNA follows: TGCGCCAGCAGCTTGGCCCCTTTCCGAACCTACGAGCAGTACTTC. Amino acids: CASSLAPFRTYEQYF.

This clonotype showed up just a few times. CDR3 protein: CAISTSGVTDTQYF. CDR3 in DNA: TGTGCCATCAGTACTAGCGGCGTCACAGATACGCAGTATTTT. The V call is TRBV10-3, the J call TRBJ2-3; 8 bases fit TRBD2. The CDR3 runs 14 residues. With V trimmed by 5 bases and J by 2 bases, 3 bases remained unmatched. Germline loops: CDR1 ENHRY, CDR2 SYGVKD.